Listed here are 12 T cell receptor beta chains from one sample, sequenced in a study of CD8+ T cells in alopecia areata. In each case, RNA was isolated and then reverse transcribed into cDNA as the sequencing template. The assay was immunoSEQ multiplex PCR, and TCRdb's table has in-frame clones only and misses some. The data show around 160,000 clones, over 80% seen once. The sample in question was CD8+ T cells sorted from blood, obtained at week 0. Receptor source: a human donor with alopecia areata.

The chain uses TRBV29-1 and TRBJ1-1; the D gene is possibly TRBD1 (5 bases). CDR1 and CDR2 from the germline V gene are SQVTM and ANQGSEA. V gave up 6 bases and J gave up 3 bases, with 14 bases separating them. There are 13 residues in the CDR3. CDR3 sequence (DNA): TGCAGCGTCTACGGGGGAGAGGACACTGAAGCTTTCTTT. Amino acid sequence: CSVYGGEDTEAFF.

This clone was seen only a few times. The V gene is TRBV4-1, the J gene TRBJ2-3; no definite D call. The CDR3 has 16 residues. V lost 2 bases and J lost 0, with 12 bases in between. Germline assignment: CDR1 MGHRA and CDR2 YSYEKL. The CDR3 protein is CASSQPRAVSTDTQYF. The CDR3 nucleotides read TGCGCCAGCAGCCAACCACGGGCCGTCAGCACAGATACGCAGTATTTT.

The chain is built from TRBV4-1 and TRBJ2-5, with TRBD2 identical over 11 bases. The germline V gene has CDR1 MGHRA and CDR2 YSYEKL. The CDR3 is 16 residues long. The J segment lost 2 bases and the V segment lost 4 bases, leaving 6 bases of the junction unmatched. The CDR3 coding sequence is TGCGCCAGCAGCCCCCGACTAGCGGGAAATCAAGAGACCCAGTACTTC. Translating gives CASSPRLAGNQETQYF.

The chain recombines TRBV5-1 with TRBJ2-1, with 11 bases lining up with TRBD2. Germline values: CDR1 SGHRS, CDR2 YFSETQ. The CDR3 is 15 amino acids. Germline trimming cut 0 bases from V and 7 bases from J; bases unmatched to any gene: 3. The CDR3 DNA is TGCGCCAGCAGCTTGGGGACTAGCGGGTATAATGAGCAGTTCTTC. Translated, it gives CASSLGTSGYNEQFF.

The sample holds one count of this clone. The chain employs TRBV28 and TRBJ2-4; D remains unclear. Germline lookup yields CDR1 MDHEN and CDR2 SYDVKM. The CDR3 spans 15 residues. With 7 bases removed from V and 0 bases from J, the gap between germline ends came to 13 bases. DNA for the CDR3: TGTGCCAGCACCCCCGCTGGGGAAGCCAAAAACATTCAGTACTTC. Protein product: CASTPAGEAKNIQYF.

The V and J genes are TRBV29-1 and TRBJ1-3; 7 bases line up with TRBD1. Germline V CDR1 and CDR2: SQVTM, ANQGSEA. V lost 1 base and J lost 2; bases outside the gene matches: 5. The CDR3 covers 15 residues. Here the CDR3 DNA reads TGCAGCGTTGAAGGGACAGGAGGAGCTGGAAACACCATATATTTT. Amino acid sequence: CSVEGTGGAGNTIYF.

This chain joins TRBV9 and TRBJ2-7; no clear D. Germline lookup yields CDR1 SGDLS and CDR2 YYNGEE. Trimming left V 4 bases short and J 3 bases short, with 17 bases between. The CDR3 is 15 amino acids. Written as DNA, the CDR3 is TGTGCCAGCAGCCCCCGAGACTGCTTCTGCTACGAGCAGTACTTC. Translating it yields CASSPRDCFCYEQYF.

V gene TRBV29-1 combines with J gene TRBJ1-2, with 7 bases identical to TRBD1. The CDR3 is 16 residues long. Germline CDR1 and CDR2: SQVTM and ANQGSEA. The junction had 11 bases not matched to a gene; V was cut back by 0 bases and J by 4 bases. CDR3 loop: CSVEDRYRGVSYGYTF. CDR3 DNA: TGCAGCGTTGAAGATCGTTACAGGGGAGTCAGCTATGGCTACACCTTC.

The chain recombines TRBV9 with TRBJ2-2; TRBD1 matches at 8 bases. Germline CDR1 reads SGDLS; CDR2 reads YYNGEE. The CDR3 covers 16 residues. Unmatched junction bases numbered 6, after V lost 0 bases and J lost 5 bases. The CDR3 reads CASSVGGRTGTGELFF. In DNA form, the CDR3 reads TGTGCCAGCAGCGTAGGTGGGCGGACAGGGACCGGGGAGCTGTTTTTT. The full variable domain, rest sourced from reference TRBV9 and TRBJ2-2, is DSGVTQTPKHLITATGQRVTLRCSPRSGDLSVYWYQQSLDQGLQFLIQYYNGEERAKGNILERFSAQQFPDLHSELNLSSLELGDSALYFCASSVGGRTGTGELFFGEGSRLTVL.

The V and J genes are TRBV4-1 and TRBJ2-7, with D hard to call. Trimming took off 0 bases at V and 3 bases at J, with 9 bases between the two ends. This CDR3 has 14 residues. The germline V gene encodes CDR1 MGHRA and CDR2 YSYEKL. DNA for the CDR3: TGCGCCAGCAGCCAAGATAGGATCTACTACGAGCAGTACTTC. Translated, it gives CASSQDRIYYEQYF.

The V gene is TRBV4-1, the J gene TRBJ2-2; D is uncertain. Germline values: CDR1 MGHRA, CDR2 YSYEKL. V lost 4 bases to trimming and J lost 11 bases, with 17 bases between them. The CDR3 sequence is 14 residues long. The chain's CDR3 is CASSLTPTPPELFF. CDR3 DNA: TGCGCCAGCAGCCTAACCCCGACACCTCCCGAGCTGTTTTTT.

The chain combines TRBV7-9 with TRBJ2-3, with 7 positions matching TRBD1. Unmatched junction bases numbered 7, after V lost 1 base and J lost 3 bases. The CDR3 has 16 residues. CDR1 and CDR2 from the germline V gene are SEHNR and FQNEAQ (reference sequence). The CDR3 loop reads CASSLGGTVTTDTQYF. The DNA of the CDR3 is TGTGCCAGCAGCTTAGGAGGGACAGTGACGACAGATACGCAGTATTTT.